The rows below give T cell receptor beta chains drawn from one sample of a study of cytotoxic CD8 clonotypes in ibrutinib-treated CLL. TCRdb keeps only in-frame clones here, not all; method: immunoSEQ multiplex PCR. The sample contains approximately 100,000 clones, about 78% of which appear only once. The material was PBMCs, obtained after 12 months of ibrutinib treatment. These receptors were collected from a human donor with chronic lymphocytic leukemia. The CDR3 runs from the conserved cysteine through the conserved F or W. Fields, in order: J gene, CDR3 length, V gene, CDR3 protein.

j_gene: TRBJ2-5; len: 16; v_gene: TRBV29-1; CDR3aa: CSVEEGGQGRTATQYF
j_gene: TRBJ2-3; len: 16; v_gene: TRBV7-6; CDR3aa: CASSLTGQGWTDTQYF
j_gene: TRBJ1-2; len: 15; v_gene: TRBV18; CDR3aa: CASSPGQGQSGGYTF
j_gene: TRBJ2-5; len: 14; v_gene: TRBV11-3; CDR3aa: CASSLRPPGETQYF
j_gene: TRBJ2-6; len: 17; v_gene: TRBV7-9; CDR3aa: CASSFRREGSGANVLTF
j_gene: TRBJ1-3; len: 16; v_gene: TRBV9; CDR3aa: CASSPDTLETGNTIYF
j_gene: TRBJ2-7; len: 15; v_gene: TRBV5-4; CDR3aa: CASSLDPGGFYEQYF
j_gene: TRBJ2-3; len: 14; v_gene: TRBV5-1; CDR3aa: CASSLGSLKDTQYF
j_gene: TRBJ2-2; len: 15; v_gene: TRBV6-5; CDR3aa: CASSSTGVGTGELFF
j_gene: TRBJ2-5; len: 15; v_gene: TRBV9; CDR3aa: CASSVGISPQETQYF
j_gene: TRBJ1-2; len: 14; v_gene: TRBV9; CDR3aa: CASSTGRGYYGYTF
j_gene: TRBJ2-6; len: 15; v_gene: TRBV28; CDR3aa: CASSLRGAGANVLTF
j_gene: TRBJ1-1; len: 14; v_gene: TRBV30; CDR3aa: CAWVGLGLNTEAFF
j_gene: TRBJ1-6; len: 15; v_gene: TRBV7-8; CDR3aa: CASSLEARGRSPLHF
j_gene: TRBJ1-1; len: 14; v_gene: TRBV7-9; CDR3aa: CASSPLAGTSEAFF
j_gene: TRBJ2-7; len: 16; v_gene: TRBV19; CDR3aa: CASSPTIGTGSDEQYF
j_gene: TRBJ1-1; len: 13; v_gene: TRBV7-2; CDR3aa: CASSPSGEYEAFF
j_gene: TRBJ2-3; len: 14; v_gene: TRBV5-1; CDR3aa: CASSSSGDTDTQYF
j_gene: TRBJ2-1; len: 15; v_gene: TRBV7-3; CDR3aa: CASSLADRGANEQFF
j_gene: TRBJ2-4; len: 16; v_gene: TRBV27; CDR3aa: CASSSIRQGAKNIQYF
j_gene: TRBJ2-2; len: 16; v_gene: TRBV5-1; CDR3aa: CASSFSGGLNTGELFF
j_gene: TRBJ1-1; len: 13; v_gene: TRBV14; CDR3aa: CASSQDLGTEAFF
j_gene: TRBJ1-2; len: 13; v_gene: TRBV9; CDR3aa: CASSFQGSDGYTF
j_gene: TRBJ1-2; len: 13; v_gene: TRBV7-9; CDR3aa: CASSGGTAYGYTF
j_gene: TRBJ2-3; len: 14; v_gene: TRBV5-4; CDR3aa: CASSLSRGGQMQYF
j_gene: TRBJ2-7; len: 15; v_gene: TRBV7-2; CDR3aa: CASSQRGTWSSEQYF
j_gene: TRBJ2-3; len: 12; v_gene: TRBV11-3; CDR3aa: CASSPPRLTQYF
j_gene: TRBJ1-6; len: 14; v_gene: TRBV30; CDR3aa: CAWSPQGRNSPLHF
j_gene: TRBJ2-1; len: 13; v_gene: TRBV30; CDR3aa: CAYGTGSNNEQFF